Shown below are 30 T cell receptor beta chains from a single sample sequenced in a study of regulatory T cells in long-lasting Graves disease. Specified time point: newly diagnosed GD, antithyroid drugs for less than 3 months. Extracted RNA from PBMCs served as the source of the TCR library. CDR3-region Arm-PCR and iRepertoire HTBI primers produced the TCR beta libraries. MiXCR, run by TCRdb on the multiplex PCR reads, gives a single entry per CDR3 protein. The sample shows roughly 350,000 distinct CDR3 sequences, roughly 17% of them seen only once. Another study also made use of these data, one on T cells in Graves' hyperthyroidism and ophthalmopathy.

The specimen was peripheral blood mononuclear cells (PBMCs), collected at new diagnosis, from a patient treated with antithyroid drugs. The source is a young woman with Graves disease.

This chain uses TRBV28 with TRBJ1-2, with a tentative D call TRBD1 (6 bases). This CDR3 spans 14 amino acids. Germline lookup yields CDR1 MDHEN and CDR2 SYDVKM. Trimming stripped 5 bases from V and 4 bases from J, with 14 bases between. This chain's CDR3 is CASSQWDKFYGYTF. In DNA, the CDR3 is TGTGCCAGCAGTCAATGGGACAAATTCTATGGCTACACCTTC.

There are a few counts of this clonotype. A read error is possible here, since a much larger clone lies one base away. J is TRBJ2-7 and V is TRBV6-1, with D perhaps matching TRBD1 (5 bases). Trimming took off 8 bases at V and 4 bases at J, with 9 bases between the two ends. The CDR3 consists of 11 residues. Germline CDR1 MNHNS, CDR2 SASEGT. In nucleotides, the CDR3 is TGTGCCAGCGGACCAGGGTACGAGCAGTACTTC. Its protein product is CASGPGYEQYF.

This chain links TRBV4-1 with TRBJ1-5, with D hard to call. This CDR3 is built from 18 residues. V was clipped by 2 bases and J by 6 bases, with 23 bases between them. The V gene's germline CDR1 is MGHRA and CDR2 YSYEKL. The CDR3, as DNA: TGCGCCAGCAGCCAACACACTATGATCCCGAGGAGGTTTCAGCCCCAGCATTTT. Translating gives CASSQHTMIPRRFQPQHF.

This clonotype was seen many times. The chain has TRBV11-2 and TRBJ2-5, with a tentative D call TRBD1 (6 bases). Germline loops: CDR1 SGHAT, CDR2 FQNNGV. This CDR3 is 15 amino acids long. The V gene lost 3 bases and the J gene lost 2 bases, with 13 bases spanning the gap. The CDR3 loop is CASSLFRGDQETQYF. The CDR3 DNA sequence: TGTGCCAGCAGCTTGTTCAGGGGCGATCAAGAGACCCAGTACTTC.

This clonotype was seen more than once but under ten times. The chain joins TRBV19 to TRBJ1-5; TRBD1 matches 8 bases. The CDR3 totals 16 residues. Trimming took 5 bases from V and 2 from J; bases not matched to a gene: 8. Germline CDR1 and CDR2: LNHDA and SQIVND (reference sequence). CDR3: CASSDSGQGRNQPQHF. CDR3 nucleotide sequence: TGTGCCAGTAGTGATTCCGGACAGGGCCGCAATCAGCCCCAGCATTTT.

J is TRBJ2-3 and V is TRBV19; D call uncertain. Germline CDR1 is LNHDA and CDR2 is SQIVND (reference sequence). CDR3 length: 16 amino acids. Deletions cut 3 bases from V and 0 bases from J, with 13 bases between. CDR3 DNA sequence: TGTGCCAGTAGTATTACCGTCAGAACTAGCACAGATACGCAGTATTTT. Translation gives CASSITVRTSTDTQYF.

The sample holds many counts of this clonotype. This chain joins TRBV27 and TRBJ2-7; a weak D match, TRBD2 (5 bases). CDR3 length: 13 amino acids. The germline CDR1 and CDR2 sequences are MNHEY and SMNVEV (reference sequence). Between the trimmed V and J ends, which lost 6 bases and 7 bases, there was a span of 16 bases. The CDR3 coding sequence is TGTGCCAGCAGAGAATGGGGAGTCGGGGAGCAGTACTTC. Amino acid sequence: CASREWGVGEQYF.

This clonotype showed up just once. A far larger clone is one base from this, pointing to a likely read error. V is TRBV28 and J is TRBJ2-4; no clear D. The J call is uncertain, as TRBJ2-1 better fits the DNA end. CDR3 size: 11 residues. Germline CDR1 MDHEN, CDR2 SYDVKM. Here the CDR3 DNA reads TGTGCCAGCAGTTTACGGAATGGGCAGTTCTTC. It yields the protein CASSLRNGQFF.

Only a few counts were recorded for this clonotype. V is TRBV6-1 and J is TRBJ1-1; 9 nucleotides align to TRBD1. CDR3 length: 17 residues. Germline V gene lookup returns CDR1 MNHNS and CDR2 SASEGT. With 5 bases clipped from V and 7 bases from J, the junction kept 17 bases outside the gene matches. This CDR3 is CASSTLDRGFVTDEAFF. The CDR3, as DNA: TGTGCCAGCAGTACATTGGACAGGGGTTTTGTAACGGATGAAGCTTTCTTT.

The CDR3 DNA sequence: TGTGCCAGCAGTTTAGACACTTGGGACACCATATATTTT. This codes for CASSLDTWDTIYF. The chain is built from TRBV12-3 or TRBV12-4 and TRBJ1-3, with D uncertain. CDR3 length: 13 residues. Trimming took off 1 base at V and 8 bases at J, with 9 bases between the two ends.

This clonotype was recorded many times. CDR3: CASSLRPDQNSPLHF. The CDR3 region has the DNA TGTGCCAGCAGCCTGAGACCGGATCAGAATTCACCCCTCCACTTT. The chain links TRBV9 to TRBJ1-6; D remains ambiguous. This CDR3 region has 15 residues. Germline V gene data show CDR1 as SGDLS and CDR2 as YYNGEE. Trimming left V 4 bases short and J 7 bases short, with 15 bases between.

This clonotype has a count of ten or more. The CDR3 nucleotides read TGCAGTGCTACCCCGCGGGACAGGGGAGGGGGCAATCAGCCCCAGCATTTT. This sequence encodes CSATPRDRGGGNQPQHF. The J gene is TRBJ1-5, the V gene TRBV20-1, with TRBD1 matching over 10 bases. The CDR3 loop spans 17 amino acids. Germline V lookup: CDR1 DFQATT, CDR2 SNEGSKA (reference sequence). J gave up 2 bases and V 4 bases, and 11 bases lay outside the gene matches.

A remark on this clonotype: This may stem from a read error, because a much larger clone lies one nucleotide away. The V and J genes are TRBV2 and TRBJ1-3; 7 bases map to TRBD1. Germline V gene lookup returns CDR1 SNHLY and CDR2 FYNNEI. CDR3 length: 15 amino acids. CDR3 sequence (DNA): TGTGCCGGCAGATCCGACAGGGCAACTGGAAACACCATATATTTT. Its protein is CAGRSDRATGNTIYF.

To note about this clonotype: It is likely a read error: a sequence one base away is far more abundant. The chain couples TRBV11-2 to TRBJ2-1; 11 bases line up with TRBD2. Germline CDR1 and CDR2: SGHAT and FQNNGV. The CDR3 runs 19 residues. The V segment lost 5 bases and the J segment 13 bases; nucleotides outside the gene matches: 25. The CDR3 region is CASSPRGGSGGAGQETQFF. The CDR3 DNA sequence: TGTGCCAGCAGCCCCCGAGGCGGTAGCGGGGGGGCAGGTCAGGAGACCCAGTTCTTC. Full variable domain (missing parts from reference TRBV11-2 and TRBJ2-1): EAGVAQSPRYKIIEKRQSVAFWCNPISGHATLYWYQQILGQGPKLLIQFQNNGVVDDSQLPKDRFSAERLKGVDSTLKIQPAKLEDSAVYLCASSPRGGSGGAGQETQFFGPGTRLTVL.

This clonotype has a count of ten or more. This sequence joins TRBV7-6 and TRBJ2-1; 11 nucleotides agree with TRBD2. CDR3 length: 16 amino acids. The trim removed 4 bases at V and 4 bases at J, leaving 6 bases unmatched. Germline CDR1 SGHVS, CDR2 FNYEAQ. The CDR3 protein is CASSSPSGGPYNEQFF. CDR3 bases: TGTGCCAGCAGCTCCCCTAGCGGGGGGCCGTACAATGAGCAGTTCTTC.

The V call is TRBV5-5, the J call TRBJ2-2; no definite D call. The CDR3 is made up of 17 amino acids. The germline V gene encodes CDR1 SGHKS and CDR2 YYEKEE (reference sequence). Deletions cut 1 base from V and 6 bases from J, with 19 bases between. The CDR3 here is CASSLSVASAQAGELFF. The CDR3, as DNA: TGTGCCAGCAGCTTGTCGGTAGCATCGGCCCAAGCCGGGGAGCTGTTTTTT. The full variable domain, completed using reference TRBV5-5 and TRBJ2-2, is DAGVTQSPTHLIKTRGQQVTLRCSPISGHKSVSWYQQVLGQGPQFIFQYYEKEERGRGNFPDRFSARQFPNYSSELNVNALLLGDSALYLCASSLSVASAQAGELFFGEGSRLTVL.

The table lists this clonotype with a few counts. Compared with germline, one end of the junction differs, possibly owing to a read error. The rearrangement joins TRBV7-7 to TRBJ2-7, with 9 positions matching TRBD2. From germline, CDR1 is SSHAT and CDR2 FNYEAQ (reference sequence). The CDR3 covers 15 residues. The CDR3 nucleotides are TGTGCTAGCAGCCCGTTGGGAAGCGGGGGGAACGAGCAGTACTTC. Amino acid sequence: CASSPLGSGGNEQYF.

The genes are TRBV6-1 and TRBJ2-2; 9 bases match TRBD1. The CDR3 is 15 amino acids. Germline CDR1 MNHNS, CDR2 SASEGT. Trimming cost V 6 bases and J 7 bases; bases outside gene matches: 9. This CDR3 is CASSLYTGGGGELFF. The CDR3 DNA follows: TGTGCCAGCAGCCTGTACACAGGGGGCGGCGGGGAGCTGTTTTTT.

The chain employs TRBV7-6 and TRBJ1-1; D ambiguous. V was shortened by 1 base and J by 5 bases, with 14 bases between the two germline ends. Per the germline V gene, CDR1 is SGHVS and CDR2 is FNYEAQ. The CDR3 totals 15 residues. CDR3 coding DNA: TGTGCCAGCAGCTTAGAGGTTCGGGGTGGTACTGAAGCTTTCTTT. Its protein product is CASSLEVRGGTEAFF.

In its sample, this clonotype was seen many times. J is TRBJ2-3 and V is TRBV3-1; 8 bases line up with TRBD2. The V segment lost 3 bases and the J segment 3 bases; nucleotides outside the gene matches: 8. This CDR3 has 16 amino acids. Germline CDR1 LGHDT, CDR2 YNNKEL (reference sequence). As DNA, the CDR3 is TGTGCCAGCAGCCACACGGGGGGGCCCAGGACAGATACGCAGTATTTT. This sequence encodes CASSHTGGPRTDTQYF.

The chain links TRBV19 to TRBJ1-1; tentatively, D is TRBD1 (5 bases). Per germline, CDR1 LNHDA and CDR2 SQIVND (reference sequence). The V end lost 6 bases, the J end lost 6 bases, and 14 bases lay between the germline ends. This CDR3 region has 13 residues. The CDR3 spells CASRFLGEAEAFF. CDR3 nucleotide sequence: TGTGCCAGTAGGTTTTTGGGGGAAGCTGAAGCTTTCTTT.

CDR3 residues: CATSRDREAGEQYF. The CDR3 region has the DNA TGTGCCACCAGCAGAGATCGAGAGGCGGGCGAGCAGTACTTC. This rearrangement joins TRBV15 to TRBJ2-7; a possible D gene is TRBD2 (5 bases). CDR3 length: 14 residues. Germline values: CDR1 LNHNV, CDR2 YYDKDF (reference sequence). The V gene lost 0 bases and the J gene lost 6 bases, with 12 bases spanning the gap.

J is TRBJ1-5 and V is TRBV24-1, with D perhaps matching TRBD1 (6 bases). The germline V gene encodes CDR1 KGHDR and CDR2 SFDVKD. The V end lost 4 bases, the J end lost 0 bases, and 12 bases lay between the germline ends. This CDR3 region has 16 residues. The CDR3 region is CATSDPTGPSNQPQHF. CDR3 nucleotide sequence: TGTGCCACCAGTGACCCGACAGGCCCTAGCAATCAGCCCCAGCATTTT.

Concerning this clonotype itself: With a much larger clone just one base away, this may be a read error. V is TRBV3-1 and J is TRBJ1-5; 10 positions agree with TRBD1. The CDR3 covers 14 residues. Trimming at V came to 4 bases and at J to 5 bases, leaving 2 bases not matched to a gene. Germline V gives CDR1 LGHDT, CDR2 YNNKEL (reference sequence). CDR3 DNA: TGTGCCAGCAGCCCGGGACAGGGGCATCAGCCCCAGCATTTT. Translated, it gives CASSPGQGHQPQHF.

V is TRBV20-1 and J is TRBJ2-5; D remains unclear. Trimming removed 5 bases at V and 0 bases at J, with 10 bases between. Germline V gene data show CDR1 as DFQATT and CDR2 as SNEGSKA (reference sequence). This CDR3 comprises 13 residues. For the CDR3, the DNA is TGCAGTGCTCTCCAGACGTACCAAGAGACCCAGTACTTC. It specifies CSALQTYQETQYF.

This clonotype was counted many times. The gene calls are TRBV7-2 and TRBJ1-1; D is perhaps TRBD1 (5 bases). The germline V gene encodes CDR1 SGHTA and CDR2 FQGNSA. The V gene lost 5 bases and the J gene lost 2 bases, with 15 bases spanning the gap. The CDR3 contains 15 residues. DNA for the CDR3: TGTGCCAGCAGCCCCTCGGACACACACAACACTGAAGCTTTCTTT. Its translation: CASSPSDTHNTEAFF.

This clonotype was recorded at least ten times. This chain links TRBV2 with TRBJ2-3, with D perhaps TRBD2 (5 bases). The V end was cut by 2 bases, the J end by 0 bases, with 15 bases between. There are 17 residues in the CDR3. Germline assignment: CDR1 SNHLY and CDR2 FYNNEI. CDR3 sequence reads: CASSEFRRTASTDTQYF. In DNA, the CDR3 is TGTGCCAGCAGTGAATTTCGACGGACTGCGAGCACAGATACGCAGTATTTT.

This clonotype was seen a few times. This probably arose from a read error, given a far larger clone one base away. For the CDR3, the DNA is TGCAGTGCTAGAGACGTGTCAGGGGATTACGAGCAGTACTTC. Protein product: CSARDVSGDYEQYF. The chain combines TRBV20-1 with TRBJ2-3, with a weak D call TRBD1 (6 bases). With the DNA end fitting TRBJ2-7 better, the J assignment may be wrong. Germline V gene sequence: CDR1 DFQATT, CDR2 SNEGSKA (reference sequence). This CDR3 contains 14 residues.

The chain carries TRBV7-6 and TRBJ2-2; D unresolved. Germline V CDR1 and CDR2: SGHVS, FNYEAQ. CDR3 length: 13 residues. V lost 5 bases, J lost 0 bases, and 4 bases lay in between. The DNA for the CDR3 is TGTGCCAGCAGCCCAACGAACACCGGGGAGCTGTTTTTT. This gives the protein CASSPTNTGELFF.

This clonotype occurred many times. The J gene is TRBJ2-3, the V gene TRBV5-5; no firm D call. V was clipped by 1 base and J by 2 bases, with 2 bases between them. CDR3 length equals 12 residues. Germline V gives CDR1 SGHKS, CDR2 YYEKEE (reference sequence). The CDR3 sequence is CASSLTTDTQYF. The CDR3 DNA reads as TGTGCCAGCAGCTTGACCACAGATACGCAGTATTTT. Variable domain in full (rest from reference TRBV5-5 and TRBJ2-3): DAGVTQSPTHLIKTRGQQVTLRCSPISGHKSVSWYQQVLGQGPQFIFQYYEKEERGRGNFPDRFSARQFPNYSSELNVNALLLGDSALYLCASSLTTDTQYFGPGTRLTVL.